Below, 32 T cell receptor beta chains from the same sample are listed, as sequenced in a study of neurological immune-mediated disorders. MiXCR, applied by TCRdb to the 5' RACE reads, yields one record per CDR3 protein. The table has some 46,000 distinct CDR3 sequences, 4% to 5.5% seen once. The source material was PBMCs. Receptors were obtained from a woman aged 60-70 years with multiple sclerosis.

This clonotype has more than one count but fewer than ten. This chain links TRBV3-1 with TRBJ2-3; 8 bases line up with TRBD2. V shed 5 bases and J 8 bases; nucleotides not matched to a gene: 6. The length of the CDR3 is 13 residues. From germline, CDR1 is LGHDT and CDR2 YNNKEL (reference sequence). CDR3 amino acids: CASSALAGGTQYF. The CDR3 coding sequence is TGTGCCAGCAGCGCACTGGCGGGAGGTACGCAGTATTTT.

This clonotype was recorded at least ten times. This chain uses TRBV20-1 with TRBJ1-5; maybe TRBD1 (6 bases). The V end was cut by 5 bases, the J end by 0 bases, with 14 bases between. Per germline, CDR1 DFQATT and CDR2 SNEGSKA (reference sequence). The CDR3 covers 15 residues. The CDR3 DNA reads as TGCAGTGCTTTGGTCCGGGGGCTTAGCAATCAGCCCCAGCATTTT. Amino acids: CSALVRGLSNQPQHF.

This clonotype was seen repeatedly, ten times or more. The chain combines TRBV7-2 with TRBJ2-1; 8 bases line up with TRBD2. Germline values: CDR1 SGHTA, CDR2 FQGNSA. With V trimmed by 1 base and J by 8 bases, 7 bases remained unmatched. The CDR3 extends over 15 amino acids. The CDR3 is CASSLDGREGDEQFF. In DNA, the CDR3 is TGTGCCAGCAGCTTAGATGGACGGGAGGGCGATGAGCAGTTCTTC.

In this sample, this clonotype turned up many times. This chain links TRBV20-1 with TRBJ1-1; TRBD1 agrees at 9 bases. The germline gives CDR1 DFQATT, CDR2 SNEGSKA (reference sequence). Unmatched junction bases numbered 6, after V lost 5 bases and J lost 5 bases. This CDR3 is 13 amino acids long. The CDR3 here is CSAGDRADTEAFF. Here the CDR3 DNA reads TGCAGTGCTGGGGACAGGGCGGATACTGAAGCTTTCTTT.

The sample holds many counts of this clonotype. The chain recombines TRBV12-3 or TRBV12-4 with TRBJ2-1; 8 bases are shared with TRBD2. J was trimmed by 4 bases and V by 10 bases; bases with no gene match: 9. The CDR3 is 14 residues long. CDR3 nucleotides: TGTGCCACCTCGGGGGGGATTTCATACAATGAGCAGTTCTTC. It specifies CATSGGISYNEQFF.

The sample holds many counts of this clonotype. The chain carries TRBV27 and TRBJ2-2; the match to TRBD1 covers 9 bases. Trimming cost V 6 bases and J 4 bases; bases outside gene matches: 6. The CDR3 is made up of 15 amino acids. Germline V gives CDR1 MNHEY, CDR2 SMNVEV (reference sequence). The CDR3 DNA reads TGTGCCAGCAGACGGGACAGGGAGAGCACCGGGGAGCTGTTTTTT. Its translation is CASRRDRESTGELFF.

This clonotype came up many times. V usage is TRBV12-3 or TRBV12-4 and J usage is TRBJ1-2; 8 bases are shared with TRBD1. The V gene end was trimmed by 5 bases and the J gene end by 5 bases; junction bases not matched to a gene: 4. This CDR3 has 13 amino acids. The CDR3: CASSVQGAYGYTF. CDR3 sequence (DNA): TGTGCCAGCAGTGTCCAGGGGGCGTATGGCTACACCTTC.

This clonotype was observed many times. The chain is built from TRBV20-1 and TRBJ1-2, with 7 nucleotides matching TRBD1. This CDR3 has 15 residues. V shed 1 base, J shed 4 bases, and the junction held 9 bases outside the gene matches. Germline lookup yields CDR1 DFQATT and CDR2 SNEGSKA (reference sequence). The CDR3 nucleotides read TGCAGTGCTAGAGTAAGGCAGGGGGAGTTCTATGGCTACACCTTC. This gives the protein CSARVRQGEFYGYTF.

This clonotype has at least ten counts. This rearrangement joins TRBV5-1 to TRBJ2-4, with D perhaps being TRBD1 or TRBD2 (5 bases each). V shed 0 bases and J shed 6 bases, with 13 bases lying between them. The CDR3 consists of 15 residues. Germline CDR1 SGHRS, CDR2 YFSETQ. This CDR3 reads CASSLEVGDPNIQYF. The CDR3 nucleotides are TGCGCCAGCAGCTTGGAGGTGGGGGATCCAAACATTCAGTACTTC. Together with reference TRBV5-1 and TRBJ2-4, the CDR3 gives the full variable domain: KAGVTQTPRYLIKTRGQQVTLSCSPISGHRSVSWYQQTPGQGLQFLFEYFSETQRNKGNFPGRFSGRQFSNSRSEMNVSTLELGDSALYLCASSLEVGDPNIQYFGAGTRLSVL.

V is TRBV5-1 and J is TRBJ1-1, with D unresolved. V lost 8 bases and J 2 bases, leaving 13 bases between the germline ends. The CDR3 length is 13 residues. Germline CDR1 SGHRS, CDR2 YFSETQ. CDR3 sequence (DNA): TGCGCCAGTCGCTGGCAGGTAAACACTGAAGCTTTCTTT. Translating it yields CASRWQVNTEAFF.

This clonotype came up a few times. J is TRBJ1-4 and V is TRBV7-9; D is possibly TRBD1 (6 bases). The CDR3 loop spans 14 amino acids. The V gene lost 2 bases and the J gene lost 6 bases, with 10 bases spanning the gap. From germline, CDR1 is SEHNR and CDR2 FQNEAQ (reference sequence). CDR3 sequence: CASSLRQADEKLFF. DNA for the CDR3: TGTGCCAGCAGCTTACGACAGGCCGATGAAAAACTGTTTTTT.

This clonotype was seen ten or more times. This chain uses TRBV7-2 with TRBJ1-4, with TRBD1 matching over 8 bases. CDR3 length: 14 amino acids. Germline trimming cut 3 bases from V and 5 bases from J; bases unmatched to any gene: 2. The germline V gene has CDR1 SGHTA and CDR2 FQGNSA. CDR3 in DNA: TGTGCCAGCAGCTTCAGGGGGCCGAATGAAAAACTGTTTTTT. This translates into CASSFRGPNEKLFF.

This clonotype occurred many times. This chain uses TRBV29-1 with TRBJ1-1; D may be TRBD1 (5 bases). CDR3 size: 12 residues. Between the trimmed V and J ends, which lost 6 bases and 3 bases, there was a span of 11 bases. Looked up from germline, CDR1 is SQVTM and CDR2 is ANQGSEA. Here the CDR3 reads CSVGGRDTEAFF. The CDR3 DNA sequence: TGCAGCGTGGGGGGGAGGGACACTGAAGCTTTCTTT.

This clonotype was seen repeatedly, ten times or more. The gene calls are TRBV7-9 and TRBJ1-1; D uncertain. This CDR3 comprises 12 residues. V was clipped by 5 bases and J by 5 bases, with 9 bases between them. CDR1 SEHNR and CDR2 FQNEAQ come from the germline V gene (reference sequence). The CDR3 loop reads CASSQGQTEAFF. DNA for the CDR3: TGTGCCAGCAGCCAAGGCCAGACTGAAGCTTTCTTT.

This clonotype was seen a few times. V is TRBV20-1 and J is TRBJ2-3; D gene uncertain. The CDR3 totals 14 residues. The V and J ends lost 1 base and 2 bases respectively, with 10 bases between them. Germline values: CDR1 DFQATT, CDR2 SNEGSKA (reference sequence). The CDR3 region is CSARVLAVTDTQYF. CDR3 DNA: TGCAGTGCTAGAGTTTTGGCGGTCACAGATACGCAGTATTTT.

This clonotype has ten or more counts. The rearrangement joins TRBV6-6 to TRBJ2-3; 7 nucleotides match TRBD2. Germline V gives CDR1 MNHNY, CDR2 SVGAGI (reference sequence). The length of the CDR3 is 16 residues. The J segment lost 1 base and the V segment lost 0 bases, leaving 4 bases of the junction unmatched. The DNA of the CDR3 is TGTGCCAGCAGTTACTCTGGCACTAGCGGCACAGATACGCAGTATTTT. This codes for CASSYSGTSGTDTQYF.

This clonotype was detected many times. The CDR3 loop reads CASSAGTGRSLYGYTF. The CDR3, as DNA: TGTGCCAGCAGCGCCGGGACAGGGCGGTCCCTCTATGGCTACACCTTC. The chain combines TRBV7-2 with TRBJ1-2; 9 bases align to TRBD1. The germline V gene has CDR1 SGHTA and CDR2 FQGNSA. Trimming at V came to 5 bases and at J to 4 bases, leaving 11 bases not matched to a gene. This CDR3 spans 16 amino acids.

This clonotype was seen many times. V and J are TRBV28 and TRBJ2-7; either TRBD1 or TRBD2 may supply D (5 bases each). The CDR3 length is 14 residues. V was shortened by 5 bases and J by 3 bases, with 14 bases between the two germline ends. Germline values: CDR1 MDHEN, CDR2 SYDVKM. For the CDR3, the DNA is TGTGCCAGCAGTATACGGGACGAAGACTACGAGCAGTACTTC. Its translation is CASSIRDEDYEQYF.

This clonotype was detected ten times or more. The V and J genes are TRBV5-6 and TRBJ2-3; weak D call: TRBD1 (6 bases). This CDR3 comprises 12 residues. Germline values: CDR1 SGHDT, CDR2 YYEEEE. V was shortened by 3 bases and J by 4 bases, with 6 bases between the two germline ends. The CDR3 protein is CASSWGPDTQYF. The CDR3 DNA is TGTGCCAGCAGCTGGGGGCCAGATACGCAGTATTTT. Full variable domain (outside the CDR3, taken from reference TRBV5-6 and TRBJ2-3): DAGVTQSPTHLIKTRGQQVTLRCSPKSGHDTVSWYQQALGQGPQFIFQYYEEEERQRGNFPDRFSGHQFPNYSSELNVNALLLGDSALYLCASSWGPDTQYFGPGTRLTVL.

There are a few counts of this clonotype. For the CDR3, the DNA is TGTGCCAGCAGCCGGACAGGGCGGTTGAGAGAGCAGTACTTC. Protein sequence: CASSRTGRLREQYF. The chain joins TRBV6-5 to TRBJ2-7; 8 positions match TRBD1. The V gene's germline CDR1 is MNHEY and CDR2 SVGAGI. The V segment lost 6 bases and the J segment 7 bases; nucleotides outside the gene matches: 11. The CDR3 totals 14 residues.

This clonotype was recorded many times. CDR3 residues: CASSLTGGVGGYTF. Written as DNA, the CDR3 is TGCGCCAGCAGCTTGACAGGGGGCGTCGGTGGCTACACCTTC. The chain employs TRBV5-1 and TRBJ1-2; TRBD1 aligns across 9 bases. The CDR3 has 14 amino acids. Germline CDR1 reads SGHRS; CDR2 reads YFSETQ. Trimming took 1 base from V and 7 from J; bases not matched to a gene: 5.

This clonotype was counted at least ten times. The J gene is TRBJ1-1, the V gene TRBV29-1; D is unresolved. The V gene lost 8 bases and the J gene lost 0 bases, with 13 bases spanning the gap. This CDR3 contains 13 residues. Germline assignment: CDR1 SQVTM and CDR2 ANQGSEA. CDR3 nucleotide sequence: TGCAGCTCCCAATCGGGCTTGAACACTGAAGCTTTCTTT. Translation gives CSSQSGLNTEAFF.

In its sample, this clonotype was seen a few times. A much larger clonotype is one base distant, so this may be a read error. CDR3 amino acids: CASRRGNGAGELFF. The CDR3 DNA reads as TGTGCCAGCAGGCGGGGTAACGGCGCCGGGGAGCTGTTTTTT. The gene calls are TRBV6-2 or TRBV6-3 and TRBJ2-2; D is possibly TRBD2 (6 bases). The CDR3 has 14 amino acids. CDR1 is MNHEY, CDR2 SVGEGT, per germline. V was shortened by 6 bases and J by 6 bases, with 14 bases between the two germline ends.

This clonotype has only a few counts. J is TRBJ1-5 and V is TRBV20-1, with 7 bases matching TRBD1. This CDR3 is 14 amino acids long. The J segment lost 1 base and the V segment lost 3 bases, leaving 3 bases of the junction unmatched. CDR1 is DFQATT, CDR2 SNEGSKA, per germline (reference sequence). Here the CDR3 DNA reads TGCAGTGCTAGGTGGGGACAGAGCAATCAGCCCCAGCATTTT. It yields the protein CSARWGQSNQPQHF.

This clonotype was seen more than once but under ten times. The junction and the germline gene differ at one end; a read error may be behind it. This rearrangement joins TRBV3-1 to TRBJ1-5, with no clear D. This CDR3 spans 15 amino acids. Germline V gives CDR1 LGHDT, CDR2 YNNKEL (reference sequence). The CDR3 loop is CASSQGHYSNQPQNF. CDR3 nucleotide sequence: TGTGCCAGCAGCCAAGGACACTATAGCAATCAGCCCCAGAATTTT.

A few counts support this clonotype. This chain links TRBV20-1 with TRBJ2-1; no definite D call. From germline, CDR1 is DFQATT and CDR2 SNEGSKA (reference sequence). V gave up 5 bases and J gave up 1 base, with 12 bases separating them. CDR3 size: 14 residues. CDR3 nucleotide sequence: TGCAGTGCTCAAAAAGCGATATCCTACAATGAGCAGTTCTTC. It specifies CSAQKAISYNEQFF.

This clonotype has a count of ten or more. The V call is TRBV12-5, the J call TRBJ2-5; D is ambiguous. This CDR3 region has 14 residues. Germline-derived CDR1 and CDR2 are LGHNT and FRNRAP. V dropped 3 bases and J dropped 4 bases, with 12 bases sitting between them. The CDR3 nucleotides are TGTGCTAGTGGTTTAAGTCAGTCCAGAGAGACCCAGTACTTC. Protein: CASGLSQSRETQYF.

This clonotype was recorded many times. The CDR3 sequence is CSARDSPGVGYTF. As DNA, the CDR3 is TGCAGTGCTAGAGATTCCCCGGGCGTAGGCTACACCTTC. The V call is TRBV20-1, the J call TRBJ1-2; no clear D. V was pared by 0 bases and J by 8 bases, with 13 bases between. Germline loops: CDR1 DFQATT, CDR2 SNEGSKA (reference sequence). There are 13 residues in the CDR3.

There are many counts of this clonotype. The CDR3 DNA follows: TGCGCCAGCAGCTTAGAGGCGCAAGAGACCCAGTACTTC. As protein: CASSLEAQETQYF. The chain links TRBV5-1 to TRBJ2-5; D gene ambiguous. Germline CDR1 and CDR2: SGHRS and YFSETQ. CDR3 size: 13 residues. V lost 2 bases and J 2 bases, leaving 7 bases between the germline ends.

This clonotype has a count of ten or more. J is TRBJ2-4 and V is TRBV20-1; TRBD2 matches at 8 bases. V lost 1 base to trimming and J lost 0 bases; unmatched junction nucleotides: 8. This CDR3 is 17 amino acids long. In germline, CDR1 is DFQATT, CDR2 SNEGSKA (reference sequence). As DNA, the CDR3 is TGCAGTGCTAGAGCCGGGAGCGGGGGCCTAGCCAAAAACATTCAGTACTTC. This sequence encodes CSARAGSGGLAKNIQYF.

The table lists this clonotype with many counts. The V call is TRBV20-1, the J call TRBJ2-3; weak D call: TRBD2 (6 bases). This CDR3 region has 15 residues. V lost 5 bases and J lost 4, with 19 bases in between. The germline V gene encodes CDR1 DFQATT and CDR2 SNEGSKA (reference sequence). CDR3 coding DNA: TGCAGTGCTTCCTTGACTAGACTGTTGGCAGATACGCAGTATTTT. Translating gives CSASLTRLLADTQYF.

This clonotype was seen at least ten times. The chain carries TRBV6-5 and TRBJ1-2; TRBD1 matches at 9 bases. The trim removed 6 bases at V and 10 bases at J, leaving 9 bases unmatched. Looked up from germline, CDR1 is MNHEY and CDR2 is SVGAGI. This CDR3 is built from 13 residues. The CDR3 nucleotides read TGTGCCAGCAGGCGGGGACAGGGTATCGACTACACCTTC. It codes for CASRRGQGIDYTF.